One and the same sample provided the 24 T cell receptor beta chains below, sequenced in a study of CD8 T cells in Susac syndrome. When the RNA was reverse transcribed, random hexamers were used with an input of roughly 0.45 to 1 ug. Each CDR3 protein gets one entry after TCRdb re-called the immunoSEQ multiplex PCR reads with MiXCR. The sample consists of roughly 200,000 distinct CDR3 sequences, 85% to 95% of them appearing once. Specimen: CD4+ T cells from PBMCs. Receptor source: a human donor with multiple sclerosis.

In DNA, the CDR3 is TGTGCCTGGAGTGTCCGCGGACGGGAAAAACTGTTTTTT. It codes for CAWSVRGREKLFF. The chain employs TRBV30 and TRBJ1-4; D is uncertain. Between the trimmed V and J ends, which lost 0 bases and 8 bases, there was a span of 10 bases. CDR1 is GTSNPN and CDR2 is SVGIG in the germline V gene (reference sequence). The length of the CDR3 is 13 residues.

The genes are TRBV15 and TRBJ2-3; D may be TRBD2 (5 bases). Germline assignment: CDR1 LNHNV and CDR2 YYDKDF (reference sequence). V lost 0 bases and J 1 base, leaving 8 bases between the germline ends. The CDR3 is 15 residues long. As DNA, the CDR3 is TGTGCCACCAGCAGAGATATCGGGGGCACAGATACGCAGTATTTT. It codes for CATSRDIGGTDTQYF.

The V and J genes are TRBV5-4 and TRBJ1-2, with TRBD1 matching 7 bases. The germline gives CDR1 SGHNT, CDR2 YYREEE (reference sequence). This CDR3 comprises 13 residues. The ends lost 5 bases at V and 5 bases at J; junction bases unmatched: 6. The CDR3 region is CASRTTGPYGYTF. In DNA, the CDR3 is TGTGCCAGCAGAACGACAGGGCCGTATGGCTACACCTTC. The complete variable domain, with remaining parts taken from reference TRBV5-4 and TRBJ1-2, reads ETGVTQSPTHLIKTRGQQVTLRCSSQSGHNTVSWYQQALGQGPQFIFQYYREEENGRGNFPPRFSGLQFPNYSSELNVNALELDDSALYLCASRTTGPYGYTFGSGTRLTVV.

The CDR3 region has the DNA TGCAGCGTTGATTCTGGGGATAGCAATCAGCCCCAGCATTTT. Protein product: CSVDSGDSNQPQHF. The chain recombines TRBV29-1 with TRBJ1-5; no firm D call. The germline V gene has CDR1 SQVTM and CDR2 ANQGSEA. CDR3 length: 14 amino acids. The germline V and J ends were trimmed by 3 bases and 0 bases, with 9 bases remaining between them. Complete variable domain (other parts from reference TRBV29-1 and TRBJ1-5): SAVISQKPSRDICQRGTSLTIQCQVDSQVTMMFWYRQQPGQSLTLIATANQGSEATYESGFVIDKFPISRPNLTFSTLTVSNMSPEDSSIYLCSVDSGDSNQPQHFGDGTRLSIL.

The CDR3 reads CSVSLYSGAQETQYF. CDR3 DNA: TGCAGCGTCTCGCTATATTCCGGGGCCCAAGAGACCCAGTACTTC. The chain recombines TRBV29-1 with TRBJ2-5; D possibly uses TRBD1 or TRBD2 (5 bases each). The V end lost 6 bases, the J end lost 1 base, and 18 bases lay between the germline ends. CDR3 length: 15 residues. Germline V lookup: CDR1 SQVTM, CDR2 ANQGSEA.

The V and J genes are TRBV30 and TRBJ1-3; the D is unclear. V was shortened by 2 bases and J by 0 bases, with 8 bases between the two germline ends. This CDR3 is built from 14 residues. From germline, CDR1 is GTSNPN and CDR2 SVGIG (reference sequence). The chain's CDR3 is CAWSSGTSGNTIYF. The CDR3 region has the DNA TGTGCCTGGAGTTCAGGAACCTCTGGAAACACCATATATTTT.

The chain uses TRBV4-1 and TRBJ2-7, with 7 bases fitting TRBD1. This CDR3 region has 19 residues. Per the germline V gene, CDR1 is MGHRA and CDR2 is YSYEKL. V lost 1 base to trimming and J lost 5 bases; unmatched junction nucleotides: 20. CDR3 sequence reads: CASSQGAVQGKELLNEQYF. The DNA of the CDR3 is TGCGCCAGCAGCCAAGGCGCCGTACAGGGGAAGGAGCTCCTGAACGAGCAGTACTTC.

This chain connects TRBV4-2 to TRBJ2-3, with 8 bases that match TRBD2. Germline CDR1 reads LGHNA; CDR2 reads YNFKEQ. The CDR3 runs 13 residues. J gave up 6 bases and V 1 base, and 0 bases lay outside the gene matches. This CDR3 reads CASSQGGGDTQYF. The CDR3 DNA reads TGTGCCAGCAGCCAAGGCGGGGGGGATACGCAGTATTTT.

The CDR3 sequence is CASSPAGGRNTEAFF. CDR3 sequence (DNA): TGTGCCAGCAGCCCGGCGGGGGGAAGGAACACTGAAGCTTTCTTT. The gene calls are TRBV13 and TRBJ1-1; tentative D call: TRBD1 (5 bases). Germline assignment: CDR1 PRHDT and CDR2 FYEKMQ (reference sequence). Deletions cut 5 bases from V and 1 base from J, with 14 bases between. The CDR3 is made up of 15 amino acids.

The chain joins TRBV18 to TRBJ2-3, with TRBD1 identical over 9 bases. CDR3 length equals 16 residues. The germline V gene has CDR1 KGHSH and CDR2 LQKENI. V gave up 3 bases and J gave up 5 bases; unmatched junction bases: 9. The chain's CDR3 is CASSPLPGQGRDTQYF. DNA of the CDR3: TGTGCCAGCTCACCCCTCCCGGGACAGGGTCGAGATACGCAGTATTTT.

The chain has TRBV3-1 and TRBJ1-2; the D gene is possibly TRBD1 (5 bases). The CDR3 totals 17 residues. Trimming took 2 bases from V and 4 from J, leaving 20 bases between them. Germline CDR1 LGHDT, CDR2 YNNKEL (reference sequence). CDR3 sequence (DNA): TGTGCCAGCAGCCAACGGGACTCCGGACGTCAGCGCTATGGCTACACCTTC. This translates into CASSQRDSGRQRYGYTF.

In nucleotides, the CDR3 is TGTGCCACCAGCAGACCTCTAGGGCAGGGGGCGAACAATGAGCAGTTCTTC. Its protein product is CATSRPLGQGANNEQFF. The rearrangement joins TRBV15 to TRBJ2-1, with 8 bases fitting TRBD1. V lost 2 bases to trimming and J lost 5 bases; unmatched junction nucleotides: 11. From germline, CDR1 is LNHNV and CDR2 YYDKDF (reference sequence). CDR3 length equals 17 residues.

The J gene is TRBJ2-3, the V gene TRBV20-1, with D uncertain. V gave up 4 bases and J gave up 7 bases, with 6 bases separating them. The CDR3 is 10 residues long. The germline V gene has CDR1 DFQATT and CDR2 SNEGSKA (reference sequence). CDR3 in amino acids: CSATNYTQYF. In DNA form, the CDR3 reads TGCAGTGCTACCAATTATACGCAGTATTTT.

V is TRBV7-8 and J is TRBJ2-7; D is unresolved. This CDR3 has 14 amino acids. Trimming took off 4 bases at V and 7 bases at J, with 17 bases between the two ends. Germline CDR1 is SGHVS and CDR2 is FQNEAQ. DNA of the CDR3: TGTGCCAGCAGCTCTCGAATGAGACCGGTAGAGCAGTACGTC. Its protein is CASSSRMRPVEQYV.

This clonotype was found a few times. The chain uses TRBV12-3 or TRBV12-4 and TRBJ1-1; D gene ambiguous. The CDR3 is 12 amino acids. V lost 3 bases to trimming and J lost 1 base, with 3 bases between them. The CDR3 nucleotides are TGTGCCAGCAGTTTTACGAACACTGAAGCTTTCTTT. Translating it yields CASSFTNTEAFF.

The chain employs TRBV18 and TRBJ1-5, with D maybe TRBD1 (5 bases). Germline CDR1 KGHSH, CDR2 LQKENI. Trimming removed 6 bases from V and 1 base from J, with 10 bases in between. The CDR3 has 14 amino acids. This chain's CDR3 is CASSPGGSNQPQHF. The CDR3 nucleotides are TGTGCCAGCTCCCCCGGGGGGAGCAATCAGCCCCAGCATTTT.

This chain uses TRBV30 with TRBJ2-1; 10 bases are a match to TRBD2. Germline V gene sequence: CDR1 GTSNPN, CDR2 SVGIG (reference sequence). Trimming at V came to 2 bases and at J to 6 bases, leaving 13 bases not matched to a gene. There are 17 residues in the CDR3. The CDR3 nucleotides read TGTGCCTGGAGTCCCACACTCACTAGCGGGGTTACCAATGAGCAGTTCTTC. Amino acids: CAWSPTLTSGVTNEQFF.

J is TRBJ1-1 and V is TRBV5-4; 10 bases match TRBD1. V lost 4 bases to trimming and J lost 7 bases; unmatched junction nucleotides: 4. Germline V gives CDR1 SGHNT, CDR2 YYREEE (reference sequence). The CDR3 consists of 13 residues. The CDR3 nucleotides read TGTGCCAGCAGCGCCGGGACAGGGGATGAAGCTTTCTTT. This codes for CASSAGTGDEAFF.

The chain recombines TRBV12-3 or TRBV12-4 with TRBJ2-1; 9 nucleotides line up with TRBD2. Trimming cost V 4 bases and J 7 bases; bases outside gene matches: 5. The CDR3 covers 14 residues. In DNA form, the CDR3 reads TGTGCCAGCAGTTATCTGCGGGGGGGGAATGAGCAGTTCTTC. The encoded protein is CASSYLRGGNEQFF.

The chain carries TRBV20-1 and TRBJ2-5; TRBD1 aligns across 9 bases. The CDR3 runs to 17 residues. Germline V gives CDR1 DFQATT, CDR2 SNEGSKA (reference sequence). Unmatched junction bases numbered 13, after V lost 1 base and J lost 4 bases. This CDR3 is CSARAPHTGGLGETQYF. CDR3 in DNA: TGCAGTGCTAGAGCCCCACACACAGGGGGCTTGGGAGAGACCCAGTACTTC.

The rearrangement links TRBV30 to TRBJ2-7, with 7 bases lining up with TRBD1. Germline V gene lookup returns CDR1 GTSNPN and CDR2 SVGIG (reference sequence). The CDR3 covers 13 residues. Trimming at V came to 3 bases and at J to 1 base, leaving 3 bases not matched to a gene. The CDR3 region has the DNA TGTGCCTGGAGATTGACAGGGTCCTACGAGCAGTACTTC. The encoded protein is CAWRLTGSYEQYF. Full variable domain (missing parts from reference TRBV30 and TRBJ2-7): SQTIHQWPATLVQPVGSPLSLECTVEGTSNPNLYWYRQAAGRGLQLLFYSVGIGQISSEVPQNLSASRPQDRQFILSSKKLLLSDSGFYLCAWRLTGSYEQYFGPGTRLTVT.

The gene calls are TRBV18 and TRBJ2-1, with D tentatively TRBD2 (6 bases). The CDR3 runs to 14 residues. Trimming pared 8 bases from V and 8 bases from J, leaving 19 bases between. The germline gives CDR1 KGHSH, CDR2 LQKENI. The CDR3 region is CASRTRSREDEQFF. CDR3 bases: TGTGCCAGCCGAACGCGGTCCAGGGAGGATGAGCAGTTCTTC.

The J gene is TRBJ1-2, the V gene TRBV3-1; perhaps TRBD1 as D (5 bases). The ends were cut back, 1 base at V and 5 bases at J, with 8 bases in the middle. The germline CDR1 and CDR2 sequences are LGHDT and YNNKEL (reference sequence). This CDR3 comprises 13 residues. CDR3: CASSQGTPYGYTF. Written as DNA, the CDR3 is TGTGCCAGCAGCCAAGGGACACCTTATGGCTACACCTTC.

The chain couples TRBV7-9 to TRBJ2-3, with D possibly matching TRBD1 (6 bases). Germline V gene sequence: CDR1 SEHNR, CDR2 FQNEAQ (reference sequence). The V end lost 5 bases, the J end lost 2 bases, and 11 bases lay between the germline ends. This CDR3 is 14 amino acids long. The CDR3 protein is CASSNQGPTDTQYF. The CDR3 nucleotides read TGTGCCAGCAGCAATCAGGGGCCCACAGATACGCAGTATTTT. Looking up the rest from reference TRBV7-9 and TRBJ2-3 gives the full variable domain: DTGVSQNPRHKITKRGQNVTFRCDPISEHNRLYWYRQTLGQGPEFLTYFQNEAQLEKSRLLSDRFSAERPKGSFSTLEIQRTEQGDSAMYLCASSNQGPTDTQYFGPGTRLTVL.